The source of this TCR beta chain is a study of siplizumab effects on memory and regulatory T cells. Study-level results: The authors could not assign a naive or memory phenotype to roughly 75-96% of proliferating CD4+ or CD8+ clones.

The method was immunoSEQ multiplex PCR; TCRdb's version includes in-frame clones alone and lacks a portion of them. Counted here are approximately 98,000 clones, roughly 94% occurring once; the ten biggest clones make up approximately 1.2%. As for this clone: Its antigen is as yet unknown.

CDR3 size: 13 residues. Germline CDR1 and CDR2: MNHNS and SASEGT. V lost 3 bases, J lost 6 bases, and 12 bases lay in between. The specimen was non-Treg CD4+ T cells sorted from blood. The clonotype was recovered from a human donor in good health. The chain has TRBV6-1 and TRBJ2-7; no definite D call. The CDR3 nucleotides are TGTGCCAGCAGTGAGTTCCTAAGTGGCGAGCAGTACTTC. As protein: CASSEFLSGEQYF.